Following are 3 T cell receptor beta chains from one sample sequenced in a study of T cell responses to AZD1222 COVID-19 vaccine. Using immunoSEQ multiplex PCR, the repertoire was profiled, and TCRdb retains in-frame clones only, with some absent. The sample yields about 100,000 clones, roughly nine tenths seen once. This material consisted of peripheral blood, taken on day 0 of AZD1222 vaccination. The receptor source for this set is an adult in good health.

The V gene is TRBV5-6, the J gene TRBJ2-3, with a tentative D call TRBD1 (6 bases). Germline V gives CDR1 SGHDT, CDR2 YYEEEE. V lost 4 bases and J lost 3, with 9 bases in between. This CDR3 is built from 13 residues. CDR3 protein: CASSRDRTDTQYF. In DNA form, the CDR3 reads TGTGCCAGCAGCCGAGACAGGACAGATACGCAGTATTTT.

CDR3 residues: CASSEGRFNSPLHF. In DNA, the CDR3 is TGTGCCAGCAGTGAGGGGAGATTTAATTCACCCCTCCACTTT. The chain combines TRBV2 with TRBJ1-6, with D uncertain. This CDR3 region has 14 residues. V dropped 3 bases and J dropped 6 bases, with 9 bases sitting between them. Germline CDR1 SNHLY, CDR2 FYNNEI.

Here the CDR3 DNA reads TGTGCTAGTGGTTTTACAGGGGCCGGAGAGACCCAGTACTTC. This sequence encodes CASGFTGAGETQYF. The chain combines TRBV12-5 with TRBJ2-5; 7 nucleotides align to TRBD1. This CDR3 is 14 amino acids long. V was pared by 3 bases and J by 4 bases, with 5 bases of the junction left unmatched. In germline, CDR1 is LGHNT, CDR2 FRNRAP.